This TCR beta chain originates from a study of identical twins. In germline, CDR1 is SQVTM, CDR2 ANQGSEA. The CDR3 runs 14 residues. Trimming took off 0 bases at V and 10 bases at J, with 16 bases between the two ends. At least ten counts were recorded for this clonotype. MiXCR, applied by TCRdb to the 5' RACE reads, yields one record per CDR3 protein. The data hold approximately 220,000 distinct CDR3 sequences, with approximately 7.8% observed a single time. These data were also reused for a study on yellow fever vaccine responses in identical twins.

The clonotype comes from a woman between 18 and 29 years old in good health. Sequencing was done on a sample of CD8+ T cells sorted from blood. The J gene is TRBJ2-1, the V gene TRBV29-1; possible D gene TRBD2, 5 bases. The CDR3 region has the DNA TGCAGCGTTGAAGATTTCGCCTCCCCGGGGGAGCAGTTCTTC. Translating gives CSVEDFASPGEQFF.